The T cell receptor (beta chain) under discussion was sequenced for a study of cytomegalovirus exposure and HLA in healthy donors. Whole-study findings and limits: A likely sequencing artifact accounted for one observed cluster of highly shared sequence variants. A missense DCLRE1C variant was associated with V- and J-gene trimming of TCR beta chains in a later analysis, and an independent cohort replicated the association. Three CMV-associated chains proved CMV antigen-specific in vitro.

For this clone: What it binds is not known. This sample also contains other DNA sequences that code for the same CDR3.

The ends were cut back, 6 bases at V and 10 bases at J, with 15 bases in the middle. This CDR3 contains 13 residues. Germline-derived CDR1 and CDR2 are MNHEY and SVGAGI. The PCR had 60 Vbeta and 13 Jbeta primers. Produced via immunoSEQ multiplex PCR; TCRdb's table is partial and in-frame only. The sample holds about 210,000 clones, roughly 83% seen once. The V gene is TRBV6-5, the J gene TRBJ1-4, with a weak D call TRBD1 (6 bases). Source material: PBMCs. This TCR was recovered from a male donor in good health and CMV-seropositive. The CDR3 DNA sequence: TGTGCCAGCAGAACAAGACAACAGGGAAAACTGTTTTTT. Translation gives CASRTRQQGKLFF.